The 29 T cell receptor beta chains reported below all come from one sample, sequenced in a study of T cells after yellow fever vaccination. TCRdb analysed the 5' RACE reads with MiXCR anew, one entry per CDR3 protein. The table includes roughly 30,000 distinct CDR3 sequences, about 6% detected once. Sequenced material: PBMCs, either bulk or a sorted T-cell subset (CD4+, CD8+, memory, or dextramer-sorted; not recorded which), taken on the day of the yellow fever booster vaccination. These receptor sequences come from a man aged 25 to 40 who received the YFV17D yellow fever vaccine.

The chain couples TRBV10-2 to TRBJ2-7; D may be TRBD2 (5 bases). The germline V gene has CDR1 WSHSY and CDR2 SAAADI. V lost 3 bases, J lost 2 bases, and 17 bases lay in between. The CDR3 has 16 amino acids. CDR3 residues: CASSDAREHFAYEQYF. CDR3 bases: TGCGCCAGCAGTGATGCGAGGGAACACTTTGCCTACGAGCAGTACTTC.

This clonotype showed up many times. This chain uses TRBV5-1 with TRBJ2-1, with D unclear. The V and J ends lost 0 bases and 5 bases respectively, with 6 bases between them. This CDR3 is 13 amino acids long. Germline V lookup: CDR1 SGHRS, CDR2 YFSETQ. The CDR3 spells CASSLAQHNEQFF. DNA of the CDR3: TGCGCCAGCAGCTTGGCCCAACACAATGAGCAGTTCTTC.

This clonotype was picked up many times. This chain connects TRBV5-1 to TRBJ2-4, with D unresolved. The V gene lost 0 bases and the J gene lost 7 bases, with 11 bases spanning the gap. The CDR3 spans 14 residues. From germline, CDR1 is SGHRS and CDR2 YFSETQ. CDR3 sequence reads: CASSLVSGSNIQYF. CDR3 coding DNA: TGCGCCAGCAGCTTGGTGTCCGGATCCAACATTCAGTACTTC.

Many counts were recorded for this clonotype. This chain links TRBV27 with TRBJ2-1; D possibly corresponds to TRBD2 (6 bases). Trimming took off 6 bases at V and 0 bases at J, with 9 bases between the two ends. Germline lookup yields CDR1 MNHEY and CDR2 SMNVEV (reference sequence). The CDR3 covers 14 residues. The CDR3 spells CASRGGDSYNEQFF. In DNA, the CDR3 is TGTGCCAGCAGAGGAGGGGACTCCTACAATGAGCAGTTCTTC.

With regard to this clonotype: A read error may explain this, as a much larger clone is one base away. CDR3 coding DNA: TGCAGTGCAACGGACCGTGGGAAAAAACTGTTTTTT. Amino acids: CSATDRGKKLFF. V is TRBV20-1 and J is TRBJ1-4; unclear D gene. The CDR3 runs to 12 residues. V dropped 6 bases and J dropped 9 bases, with 14 bases sitting between them. CDR1 DFQATT and CDR2 SNEGSKA come from the germline V gene (reference sequence).

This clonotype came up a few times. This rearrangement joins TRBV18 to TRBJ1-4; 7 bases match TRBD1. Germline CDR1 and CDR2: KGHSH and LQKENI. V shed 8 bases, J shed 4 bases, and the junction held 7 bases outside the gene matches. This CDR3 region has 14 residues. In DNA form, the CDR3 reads TGTGCCAGCGGGGCGACAGGGAGTAATGAAAAACTGTTTTTT. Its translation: CASGATGSNEKLFF.

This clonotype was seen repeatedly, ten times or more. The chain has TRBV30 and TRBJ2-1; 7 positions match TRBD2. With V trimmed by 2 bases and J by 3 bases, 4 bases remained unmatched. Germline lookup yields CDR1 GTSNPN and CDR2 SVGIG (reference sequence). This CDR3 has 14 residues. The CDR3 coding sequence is TGTGCCTGGAGTCAGAGCGGGATCTACAATGAGCAGTTCTTC. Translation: CAWSQSGIYNEQFF.

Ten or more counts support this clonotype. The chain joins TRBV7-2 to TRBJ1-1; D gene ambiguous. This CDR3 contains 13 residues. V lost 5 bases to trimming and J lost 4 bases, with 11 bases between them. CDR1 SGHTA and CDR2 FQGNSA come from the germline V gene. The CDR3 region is CASSILGSTEAFF. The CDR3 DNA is TGTGCCAGCAGCATCCTTGGGAGCACTGAAGCTTTCTTT.

The CDR3 coding sequence is TGTGCCAGCAGCCCGTTAGGCACCGGGGAGCTGTTTTTT. Its translation: CASSPLGTGELFF. The chain combines TRBV7-2 with TRBJ2-2; no clear D. Germline V gene lookup returns CDR1 SGHTA and CDR2 FQGNSA. The CDR3 extends over 13 amino acids. V lost 5 bases and J 4 bases, leaving 8 bases between the germline ends.

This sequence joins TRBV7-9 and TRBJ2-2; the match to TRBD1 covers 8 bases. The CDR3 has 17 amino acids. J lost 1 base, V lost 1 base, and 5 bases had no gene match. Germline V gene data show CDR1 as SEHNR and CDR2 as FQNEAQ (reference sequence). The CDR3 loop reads CASSLEVGTGNTGELFF. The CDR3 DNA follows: TGTGCCAGCAGCTTAGAAGTCGGGACAGGGAACACCGGGGAGCTGTTTTTT.

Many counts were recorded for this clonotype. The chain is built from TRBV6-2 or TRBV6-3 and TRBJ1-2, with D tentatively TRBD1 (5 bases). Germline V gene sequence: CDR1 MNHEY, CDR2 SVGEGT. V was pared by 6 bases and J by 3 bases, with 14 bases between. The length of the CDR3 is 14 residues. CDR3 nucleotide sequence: TGTGCCAGCAGAAGACAGTCATCGGACTATGGCTACACCTTC. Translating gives CASRRQSSDYGYTF.

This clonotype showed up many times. The CDR3: CASRKTSGLTQETQYF. CDR3 DNA sequence: TGCGCCAGCAGGAAGACTAGCGGCCTAACCCAAGAGACCCAGTACTTC. The chain recombines TRBV10-2 with TRBJ2-5, with 9 bases identical to TRBD2. Germline lookup yields CDR1 WSHSY and CDR2 SAAADI. The CDR3 covers 16 residues. V lost 6 bases to trimming and J lost 1 base; unmatched junction nucleotides: 9.

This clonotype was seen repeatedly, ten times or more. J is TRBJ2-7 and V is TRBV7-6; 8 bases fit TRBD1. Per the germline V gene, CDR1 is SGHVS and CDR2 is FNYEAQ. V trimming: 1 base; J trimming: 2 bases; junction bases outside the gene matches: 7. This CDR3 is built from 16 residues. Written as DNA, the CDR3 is TGTGCCAGCAGCTTAGACTTGACAGGGGAAACCTACGAGCAGTACTTC. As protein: CASSLDLTGETYEQYF.

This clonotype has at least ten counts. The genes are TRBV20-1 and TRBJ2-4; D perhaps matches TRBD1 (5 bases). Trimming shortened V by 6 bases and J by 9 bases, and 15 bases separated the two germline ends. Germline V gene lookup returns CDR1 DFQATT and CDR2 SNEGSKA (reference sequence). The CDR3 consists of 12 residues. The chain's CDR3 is CSALTGVGIQYF. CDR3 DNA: TGCAGTGCCCTTACAGGAGTTGGCATTCAGTACTTC.

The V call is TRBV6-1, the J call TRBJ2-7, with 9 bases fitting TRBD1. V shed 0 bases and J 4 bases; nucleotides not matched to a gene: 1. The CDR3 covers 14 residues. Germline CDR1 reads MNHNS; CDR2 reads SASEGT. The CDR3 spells CASSEAGTGYEQYF. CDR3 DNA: TGTGCCAGCAGTGAAGCCGGGACAGGGTACGAGCAGTACTTC.

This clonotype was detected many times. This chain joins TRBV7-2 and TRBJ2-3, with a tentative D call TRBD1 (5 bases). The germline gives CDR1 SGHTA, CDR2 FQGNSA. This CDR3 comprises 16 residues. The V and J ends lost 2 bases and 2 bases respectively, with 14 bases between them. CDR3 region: CASSLRQLGPTDTQYF. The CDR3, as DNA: TGTGCCAGCAGCTTACGACAGTTAGGGCCCACAGATACGCAGTATTTT.

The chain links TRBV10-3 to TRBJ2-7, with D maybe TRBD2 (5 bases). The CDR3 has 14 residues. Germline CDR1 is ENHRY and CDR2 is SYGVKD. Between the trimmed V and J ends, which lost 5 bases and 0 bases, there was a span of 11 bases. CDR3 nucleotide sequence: TGTGCCATCAGTTTTGGTGGGAGCTCCTACGAGCAGTACTTC. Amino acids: CAISFGGSSYEQYF.

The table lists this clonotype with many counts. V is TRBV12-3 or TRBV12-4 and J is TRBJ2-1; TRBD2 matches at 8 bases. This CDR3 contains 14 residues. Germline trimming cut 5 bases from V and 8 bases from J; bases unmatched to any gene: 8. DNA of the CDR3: TGTGCCAGCAGTAGGGCGGGAGGCTCGCATGAGCAGTTCTTC. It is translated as CASSRAGGSHEQFF.

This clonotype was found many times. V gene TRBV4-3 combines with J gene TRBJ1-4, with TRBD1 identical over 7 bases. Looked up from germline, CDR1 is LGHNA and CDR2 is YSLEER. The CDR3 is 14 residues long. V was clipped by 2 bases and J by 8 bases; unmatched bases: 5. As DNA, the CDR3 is TGCGCCAGCAGCCAAAGAGGGGGCAGCGAAAAACTGTTTTTT. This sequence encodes CASSQRGGSEKLFF.

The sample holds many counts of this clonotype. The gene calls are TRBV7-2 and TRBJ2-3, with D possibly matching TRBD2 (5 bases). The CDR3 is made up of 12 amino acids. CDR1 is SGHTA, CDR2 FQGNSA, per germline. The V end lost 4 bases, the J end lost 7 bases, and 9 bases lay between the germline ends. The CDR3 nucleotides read TGTGCCAGCAGCTCCCGAGGGAATACGCAGTATTTT. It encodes CASSSRGNTQYF.

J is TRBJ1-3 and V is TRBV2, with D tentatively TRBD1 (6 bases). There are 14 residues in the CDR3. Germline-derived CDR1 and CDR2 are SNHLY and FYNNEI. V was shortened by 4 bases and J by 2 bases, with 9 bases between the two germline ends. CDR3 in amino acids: CASSVWGPGNTIYF. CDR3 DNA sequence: TGTGCCAGCAGTGTGTGGGGGCCTGGAAACACCATATATTTT.

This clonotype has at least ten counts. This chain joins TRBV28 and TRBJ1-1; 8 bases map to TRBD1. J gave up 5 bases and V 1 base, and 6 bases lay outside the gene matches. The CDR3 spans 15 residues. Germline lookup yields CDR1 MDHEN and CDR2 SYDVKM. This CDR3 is CASSLSRGRGTEAFF. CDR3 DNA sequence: TGTGCCAGCAGTTTATCCAGGGGGCGAGGAACTGAAGCTTTCTTT.

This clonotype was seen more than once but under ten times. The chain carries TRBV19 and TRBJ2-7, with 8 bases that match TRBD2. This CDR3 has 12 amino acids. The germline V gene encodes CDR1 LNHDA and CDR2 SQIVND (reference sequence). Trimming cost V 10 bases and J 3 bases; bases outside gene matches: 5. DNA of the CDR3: TGTGCCAATAGCGGGGCGAACTACGAGCAGTACTTC. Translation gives CANSGANYEQYF.

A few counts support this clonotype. Here the CDR3 reads CASSDSAGGPYNEQFF. In nucleotides, the CDR3 is TGTGCCAGCAGTGACTCAGCGGGAGGGCCCTACAATGAGCAGTTCTTC. The chain joins TRBV7-8 to TRBJ2-1; TRBD2 matches at 10 bases. The V gene end was trimmed by 6 bases and the J gene end by 2 bases; junction bases not matched to a gene: 7. Germline V gene lookup returns CDR1 SGHVS and CDR2 FQNEAQ. The CDR3 has 16 residues.

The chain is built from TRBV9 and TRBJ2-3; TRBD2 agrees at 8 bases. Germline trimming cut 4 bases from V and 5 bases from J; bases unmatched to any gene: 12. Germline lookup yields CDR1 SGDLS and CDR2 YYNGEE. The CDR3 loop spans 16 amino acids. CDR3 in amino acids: CASSPSPGGPLDTQYF. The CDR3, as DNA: TGTGCCAGCAGCCCCTCCCCGGGAGGGCCTTTAGATACGCAGTATTTT.

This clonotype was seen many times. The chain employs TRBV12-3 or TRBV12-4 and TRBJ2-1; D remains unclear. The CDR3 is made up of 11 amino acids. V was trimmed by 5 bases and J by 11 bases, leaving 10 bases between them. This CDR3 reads CASSEPWQQFF. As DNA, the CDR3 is TGTGCCAGCAGTGAACCGTGGCAGCAGTTCTTC.

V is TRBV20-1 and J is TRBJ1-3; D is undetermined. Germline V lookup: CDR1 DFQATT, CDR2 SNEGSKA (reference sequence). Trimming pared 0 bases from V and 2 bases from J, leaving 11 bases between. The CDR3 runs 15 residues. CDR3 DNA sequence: TGCAGTGCTAGAGACGGTGGGCAGCCTGGAAACACCATATATTTT. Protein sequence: CSARDGGQPGNTIYF.

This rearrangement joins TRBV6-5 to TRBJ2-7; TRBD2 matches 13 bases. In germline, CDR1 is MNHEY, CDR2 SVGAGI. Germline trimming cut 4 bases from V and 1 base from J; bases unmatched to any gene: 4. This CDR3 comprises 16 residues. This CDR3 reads CASSSTSGRQSYEQYF. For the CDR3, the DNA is TGTGCCAGCAGTTCGACTAGCGGGAGGCAGTCCTACGAGCAGTACTTC.

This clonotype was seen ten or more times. DNA for the CDR3: TGCGCCAGCAGCTTGGTGGTTCAGGGCAACGAGCAGTACTTC. Translation: CASSLVVQGNEQYF. V and J are TRBV5-1 and TRBJ2-7, with D possibly being TRBD1 (5 bases). Trimming removed 0 bases from V and 5 bases from J, with 12 bases in between. CDR3 length equals 14 residues. Germline V gene data show CDR1 as SGHRS and CDR2 as YFSETQ.